The 9 T cell receptor beta chains presented below share a single source sample, sequenced in a study of blood T cell repertoires in COVID-19. TCRdb keeps only in-frame clones here, not all; method: immunoSEQ multiplex PCR. The profile shows some 350,000 clones, over 80% of them singletons. The specimen was peripheral blood. The source of these receptors is a woman in her forties or fifties with COVID-19, enrolled during active disease.

The chain carries TRBV21-1 and TRBJ1-2; the table's D gene call, TRBD1, was not cross checked with the DNA. TRBV21-1 is marked as a pseudogene. This CDR3 spans 13 amino acids. The CDR3: CASSKQGAYGYTF. The CDR3 DNA follows: TGTGCCAGCAGCAAACAGGGGGCCTATGGCTACACCTTC.

The V and J genes are TRBV18 and TRBJ1-1; D is possibly TRBD1 (5 bases). Looked up from germline, CDR1 is KGHSH and CDR2 is LQKENI. This CDR3 spans 15 amino acids. V was shortened by 3 bases and J by 5 bases, with 16 bases between the two germline ends. The CDR3 sequence: CASSPSFGGWTEAFF. In DNA form, the CDR3 reads TGTGCCAGCTCACCTAGCTTCGGGGGATGGACTGAAGCTTTCTTT.

The V gene is TRBV7-2, the J gene TRBJ1-5; 8 bases are shared with TRBD1. Germline lookup yields CDR1 SGHTA and CDR2 FQGNSA. CDR3 length equals 15 residues. After removal of 0 bases from V and 5 bases from J, the junction contained 3 bases not matched to a gene. The CDR3 loop is CASSLARGLDQPQHF. The CDR3 DNA is TGTGCCAGCAGCTTAGCCAGGGGGCTAGATCAGCCCCAGCATTTT.

This clone showed up just once. The chain uses TRBV3-1 (or the pseudogene TRBV3-2) and TRBJ2-5; TRBD1 matches at 9 bases. J was trimmed by 5 bases and V by 6 bases; bases with no gene match: 4. Germline CDR1 LGHDT, CDR2 YNNKEL (reference sequence). This CDR3 comprises 13 residues. CDR3 sequence reads: CASRQGAGETQYF. The CDR3 bases are TGTGCCAGCAGACAGGGGGCAGGGGAGACCCAGTACTTC.

A single count supports this clone. The CDR3 here is CASSVVREGAFF. The CDR3 DNA sequence: TGTGCCAGCAGCGTAGTTCGGGAAGGAGCTTTCTTT. The chain combines TRBV7-9 with TRBJ1-1; D gene ambiguous. The V and J ends lost 5 bases and 10 bases respectively, with 14 bases between them. The germline CDR1 and CDR2 sequences are SEHNR and FQNEAQ (reference sequence). The CDR3 covers 12 residues.

The chain uses TRBV7-2 and TRBJ2-7, with D maybe TRBD1 (5 bases). There are 16 residues in the CDR3. Germline CDR1 SGHTA, CDR2 FQGNSA. V lost 5 bases to trimming and J lost 0 bases, with 17 bases between them. CDR3 sequence: CASSPVGAVHSYEQYF. CDR3 sequence (DNA): TGTGCCAGCAGCCCAGTAGGGGCGGTTCACTCCTACGAGCAGTACTTC.

This clone was observed a few times. The chain uses TRBV7-8 and TRBJ2-2, with 13 bases lining up with TRBD2. The CDR3 sequence is 19 residues long. CDR1 and CDR2 (germline): SGHVS, FQNEAQ. V trimming: 0 bases; J trimming: 7 bases; junction bases outside the gene matches: 11. The CDR3 DNA follows: TGTGCCAGCAGCTTAGCCAGAAGACTAGCGGGAGGACAGGTCGGGGAGCTGTTTTTT. Translating gives CASSLARRLAGGQVGELFF.

This chain links TRBV18 with TRBJ2-1; D gene ambiguous. From germline, CDR1 is KGHSH and CDR2 LQKENI. V lost 5 bases and J 0 bases, leaving 5 bases between the germline ends. This CDR3 has 13 residues. This CDR3 is CASSSDSYNEQFF. The CDR3 DNA reads as TGTGCCAGCTCATCAGACTCCTACAATGAGCAGTTCTTC.

This clone has just one count. The junction does not match germline at one end; this may be a read error. The gene calls are TRBV5-5 and TRBJ2-3; TRBD2 agrees at 11 bases. The CDR3 spans 15 residues. Germline V gene sequence: CDR1 SGHKS, CDR2 YYEKEE (reference sequence). CDR3 in amino acids: CASSRTSGSRDTQYF. The DNA of the CDR3 is TGTGCCAGCAGCAGAACTAGCGGGAGCAGAGATACGCAGTATTTT.